This T cell receptor (beta chain) was sequenced in a study of CD8 T cells in Susac syndrome. Whole-study findings and limits: As the study acknowledged, the number of individuals who were part of its TCR sequencing and HLA analysis was relatively small.

With random hexamers, about 0.45 to 1 ug RNA was reverse transcribed. Across 54 Vbeta and 13 Jbeta, immunoSEQ multiplex PCR amplified TCR beta CDR3. MiXCR was run by TCRdb on the immunoSEQ multiplex PCR reads, yielding one entry per CDR3 protein. This table has 300,000 or so distinct CDR3 sequences, about 92% appearing once. Germline loops: CDR1 SGHTA, CDR2 FQGTGA. V dropped 3 bases and J dropped 1; count of bases not matched to a gene: 2. The CDR3 is 15 amino acids. CD8+ and CD4+ T cells circulating in blood were sequenced for TCR beta. The multiple sclerosis control group consisted of treatment-naive patients whose relapsing-remitting disease, which was either stable or active, fulfilled revised McDonald criteria. As for this clonotype: Its antigen remains unknown.

The chain combines TRBV7-3 with TRBJ2-1; 8 bases match TRBD2. The source of this sequence is a human donor with multiple sclerosis. Sequencing was performed on CD4+ T cells from PBMCs. The CDR3 region is CASSFTSGSYNEQFF. The DNA of the CDR3 is TGTGCCAGCAGCTTTACTAGCGGATCCTACAATGAGCAGTTCTTC.